This T cell receptor beta chain appears in the sequencing data of a study of identical twins. This clonotype occurred a few times. Its antigen is undetermined. All donors were healthy, and all were Caucasian. General observations from the study: Where out-of-frame alpha sequences were twin-shared, they showed excess low generation probability.

Template switching (which added a universal primer site) was used, and cDNA carried unique molecular identifiers. TCRdb ran MiXCR on the 5' RACE reads and lists one entry per CDR3 protein. In the table there are around 490,000 distinct CDR3 sequences, 13% to 15% of which are singletons. CDR1 and CDR2 from the germline V gene are DFQATT and SNEGSKA (reference sequence). V lost 4 bases and J lost 4; bases outside the gene matches: 5. This CDR3 has 15 residues. The same sample was also used in a study of yellow fever vaccine responses in identical twins.

Material for sequencing was CD4+ T cells sorted from blood. This sequence originates from a woman aged 18-29 years in good health. The rearrangement uses TRBV20-1 and TRBJ2-2; 11 bases line up with TRBD1. The CDR3 reads CSATGTGGGTGELFF. The CDR3 DNA follows: TGCAGTGCTACCGGGACAGGGGGGGGCACCGGGGAGCTGTTTTTT.